A single sample is the source of the 5 T cell receptor beta chains below, sequenced in a study of memory CD4+ T cells and cytomegalovirus serostatus. The sort gate was single viable CD3+CD4+CD8-CD45RO+ cells for memory CD4+ T cells. The method was immunoSEQ multiplex PCR; TCRdb's version includes in-frame clones alone and lacks a portion of them. This sample has 45,000 to 50,000 clones, with 78% found just once. The sequencing sample was made of memory CD4+ T cells from blood. These receptors were obtained from an adult in good health and CMV-seronegative.

This clone has a single count. V and J are TRBV10-3 and TRBJ2-3; TRBD2 aligns across 10 bases. The CDR3 spans 15 residues. The ends lost 3 bases at V and 6 bases at J; junction bases unmatched: 6. Looked up from germline, CDR1 is ENHRY and CDR2 is SYGVKD. CDR3 nucleotide sequence: TGTGCCATCAGTGAAGGGAGCGGGGGGGCGGATACGCAGTATTTT. This gives the protein CAISEGSGGADTQYF.

This clone was observed a single time. This rearrangement joins TRBV29-1 to TRBJ2-1; maybe TRBD2 (5 bases). Trimming shortened V by 8 bases and J by 8 bases, and 22 bases separated the two germline ends. CDR1 and CDR2 from the germline V gene are SQVTM and ANQGSEA. The CDR3 is 14 amino acids. CDR3 sequence reads: CSPQRRRVCHEQFF. The CDR3 coding sequence is TGCAGCCCACAGCGGAGGCGAGTGTGCCATGAGCAGTTCTTC.

This clone has just a few counts. The chain recombines TRBV11-2 with TRBJ1-5; D is possibly TRBD1 (5 bases). From germline, CDR1 is SGHAT and CDR2 FQNNGV. Trimming stripped 7 bases from V and 4 bases from J, with 17 bases between. The CDR3 is made up of 15 amino acids. CDR3 DNA: TGTGCCAGCACCTCCGATGGGGCAGCGAATCAGCCCCAGCATTTT. It is translated as CASTSDGAANQPQHF.

The chain joins TRBV5-8 to TRBJ1-5; D gene uncertain. The V gene lost 2 bases and the J gene lost 7 bases, with 10 bases spanning the gap. The CDR3 spans 13 residues. CDR1 and CDR2 from the germline V gene are SGHTS and YDEGEE. CDR3 region: CASSFTPAQPQHF. Here the CDR3 DNA reads TGTGCCAGCAGCTTCACCCCCGCGCAGCCCCAGCATTTT. Full variable domain (outside the CDR3, taken from reference TRBV5-8 and TRBJ1-5): EAGVTQSPTHLIKTRGQQATLRCSPISGHTSVYWYQQALGLGLQFLLWYDEGEERNRGNFPPRFSGRQFPNYSSELNVNALELEDSALYLCASSFTPAQPQHFGDGTRLSIL.

About this clone: Within the sample, other DNA sequences also encode this same CDR3. This chain uses TRBV18 with TRBJ2-7; D might be TRBD1 (5 bases). V was cut by 3 bases and J by 4 bases, with 7 bases left in between. The CDR3 length is 12 residues. The germline V gene encodes CDR1 KGHSH and CDR2 LQKENI. CDR3 protein: CASSPDSYEQYF. The CDR3 nucleotides read TGTGCCAGCTCACCTGACAGTTACGAGCAGTACTTC. Variable domain in full (rest from reference TRBV18 and TRBJ2-7): NAGVMQNPRHLVRRRGQEARLRCSPMKGHSHVYWYRQLPEEGLKFMVYLQKENIIDESGMPKERFSAEFPKEGPSILRIQQVVRGDSAAYFCASSPDSYEQYFGPGTRLTVT.